This TCR beta chain was captured in a study of cytomegalovirus exposure and HLA in healthy donors. Findings and caveats of the study: It was reported that TCR beta sequences correctly inferred the HLA-A and HLA-B alleles for most subjects.

The PCR made use of 60 Vbeta and 13 Jbeta primers. Here immunoSEQ multiplex PCR was the method, and the copy in TCRdb shows in-frame clones only, minus some. Seen here are 100,000 or so clones, roughly 80% observed once, and the top ten hold roughly a tenth. As regards this clone: Its specificity is unknown.

The CDR3 is made up of 16 amino acids. From germline, CDR1 is SGDLS and CDR2 YYNGEE. Trimming left V 1 base short and J 2 bases short, with 13 bases between. The sample was PBMCs. The sequence derives from a man aged 25 to 40 in good health and CMV-seropositive. The genes are TRBV9 and TRBJ2-1; D ambiguous. CDR3: CASSVIGLGAYNEQFF. As DNA, the CDR3 is TGTGCCAGCAGCGTAATTGGTCTCGGAGCCTACAATGAGCAGTTCTTC.